Presented here are 24 T cell receptor beta chains from one specimen sequenced in a study of T cells after yellow fever vaccination. In TCRdb, the 5' RACE reads were re-called with MiXCR into one record per CDR3 protein. The table records about 350,000 distinct CDR3 sequences, roughly 12% of them present only once. Sequenced material: PBMCs, taken on the day of the first yellow fever vaccination. All receptors derive from a man younger than 30 who received the YFV17D yellow fever vaccine.

This clonotype has at least ten counts. The rearrangement joins TRBV5-4 to TRBJ2-5, with TRBD2 matching over 12 bases. This CDR3 is built from 15 residues. From germline, CDR1 is SGHNT and CDR2 YYREEE (reference sequence). V gave up 4 bases and J gave up 2 bases; unmatched junction bases: 3. CDR3 residues: CASSLTSGGQETQYF. CDR3 sequence (DNA): TGTGCCAGCAGCCTGACTAGCGGGGGTCAAGAGACCCAGTACTTC.

The sample holds a few counts of this clonotype. The chain links TRBV11-2 to TRBJ2-3; 14 bases align to TRBD2. The CDR3 consists of 18 residues. The J segment lost 5 bases and the V segment lost 5 bases, leaving 12 bases of the junction unmatched. Germline values: CDR1 SGHAT, CDR2 FQNNGV. CDR3 protein: CASSLGLAGDSTVDTQYF. The DNA for the CDR3 is TGTGCCAGCAGCCTGGGACTAGCGGGGGACTCTACGGTAGATACGCAGTATTTT.

In its sample, this clonotype was seen many times. The rearrangement joins TRBV19 to TRBJ1-5, with D possibly being TRBD1 (5 bases). The CDR3 sequence is 13 residues long. Between the trimmed V and J ends, which lost 0 bases and 6 bases, there was a span of 6 bases. Per germline, CDR1 LNHDA and CDR2 SQIVND (reference sequence). CDR3 sequence reads: CASSIEGLQPQHF. CDR3 nucleotide sequence: TGTGCCAGTAGTATAGAGGGACTTCAGCCCCAGCATTTT.

This clonotype was picked up many times. The chain is built from TRBV19 and TRBJ2-5; D remains unclear. Trimming shortened V by 5 bases and J by 2 bases, and 12 bases separated the two germline ends. Per germline, CDR1 LNHDA and CDR2 SQIVND (reference sequence). The CDR3 totals 14 residues. The CDR3 is CASSVTRFQETQYF. In nucleotides, the CDR3 is TGTGCCAGTAGTGTTACAAGATTTCAAGAGACCCAGTACTTC.

CDR3 amino acids: CASSLEGGPTDTQYF. CDR3 nucleotide sequence: TGTGCCAGCAGCTTGGAGGGGGGACCCACAGATACGCAGTATTTT. V is TRBV5-4 and J is TRBJ2-3; the D call may be TRBD1 or TRBD2 (6 bases each). The V and J ends lost 0 bases and 2 bases respectively, with 10 bases between them. CDR1 is SGHNT and CDR2 is YYREEE in the germline V gene (reference sequence). The CDR3 is made up of 15 amino acids.

This clonotype was observed a handful of times. The chain links TRBV20-1 to TRBJ1-1; 7 bases agree with TRBD1. The CDR3 contains 13 residues. Unmatched junction bases numbered 8, after V lost 6 bases and J lost 4 bases. Germline V lookup: CDR1 DFQATT, CDR2 SNEGSKA (reference sequence). CDR3 nucleotides: TGCAGTGCCTTCCTAGACAGGGCCACTGAAGCTTTCTTT. Translation gives CSAFLDRATEAFF.

The V call is TRBV20-1, the J call TRBJ2-3, with 9 nucleotides matching TRBD2. Germline V gives CDR1 DFQATT, CDR2 SNEGSKA (reference sequence). Trimming at V came to 6 bases and at J to 5 bases, leaving 12 bases not matched to a gene. The CDR3 has 15 amino acids. CDR3 loop: CSADGAAGGIDTQYF. In DNA, the CDR3 is TGCAGTGCCGACGGGGCGGCGGGGGGGATAGATACGCAGTATTTT.

This rearrangement joins TRBV19 to TRBJ1-3; D perhaps matches TRBD1 (5 bases). Trimming left V 6 bases short and J 9 bases short, with 15 bases between. The CDR3 is 13 residues long. CDR1 LNHDA and CDR2 SQIVND come from the germline V gene (reference sequence). The DNA of the CDR3 is TGTGCCAGTAGACCGGACGGGGGAGGCACCATATATTTT. Amino acid sequence: CASRPDGGGTIYF.

This clonotype has more than one count but fewer than ten. J is TRBJ1-1 and V is TRBV7-9; D is possibly TRBD1 (6 bases). V shed 7 bases and J shed 4 bases, with 16 bases lying between them. Germline assignment: CDR1 SEHNR and CDR2 FQNEAQ (reference sequence). There are 14 residues in the CDR3. The CDR3 is CASTPGAFGTEAFF. The CDR3 DNA reads as TGTGCCAGCACCCCGGGGGCCTTCGGCACTGAAGCTTTCTTT.

Only a few counts were recorded for this clonotype. This chain joins TRBV20-1 and TRBJ2-5; 8 positions agree with TRBD2. Germline assignment: CDR1 DFQATT and CDR2 SNEGSKA (reference sequence). The V and J ends lost 3 bases and 5 bases, in that order; junction bases with no gene match: 2. This CDR3 region has 12 residues. CDR3 sequence reads: CSARPGGETQYF. The CDR3 nucleotides are TGCAGTGCTAGGCCGGGAGGGGAGACCCAGTACTTC.

This sequence joins TRBV7-6 and TRBJ2-2; 12 nucleotides agree with TRBD1. CDR1 and CDR2 (germline): SGHVS, FNYEAQ. The CDR3 loop spans 17 amino acids. V trimming: 3 bases; J trimming: 3 bases; junction bases outside the gene matches: 5. CDR3 residues: CASSLGTGGADTGELFF. The CDR3 DNA reads as TGTGCCAGCAGCTTGGGGACAGGGGGCGCCGACACCGGGGAGCTGTTTTTT.

This clonotype was counted between two and nine times. V is TRBV5-5 and J is TRBJ2-3; D is unclear. This CDR3 contains 15 residues. V was trimmed by 0 bases and J by 6 bases, leaving 14 bases between them. CDR1 and CDR2 (germline): SGHKS, YYEKEE (reference sequence). The CDR3 loop is CASSLAPLILDTQYF. The DNA of the CDR3 is TGTGCCAGCAGCTTGGCCCCTCTTATTTTGGATACGCAGTATTTT.

This clonotype has more than one count but fewer than ten. V gene TRBV24-1 combines with J gene TRBJ2-2; D uncertain. Between the trimmed V and J ends, which lost 6 bases and 1 base, there was a span of 8 bases. This CDR3 spans 14 amino acids. From germline, CDR1 is KGHDR and CDR2 SFDVKD. The CDR3 bases are TGTGCCACCAGTTCTAGGATGAACACCGGGGAGCTGTTTTTT. Amino acids: CATSSRMNTGELFF.

The chain combines TRBV18 with TRBJ1-2; D possibly corresponds to TRBD1 (5 bases). This CDR3 has 15 residues. Germline assignment: CDR1 KGHSH and CDR2 LQKENI. V gave up 2 bases and J gave up 0 bases, with 10 bases separating them. The CDR3 reads CASSPAQGANYGYTF. CDR3 DNA sequence: TGTGCCAGCTCACCAGCCCAGGGAGCTAACTATGGCTACACCTTC.

Concerning this clonotype: A much larger clonotype is one base distant, so this may be a read error. This sequence joins TRBV4-1 and TRBJ2-1; no definite D call. V was clipped by 0 bases and J by 15 bases, with 18 bases between them. The germline CDR1 and CDR2 sequences are MGHRA and YSYEKL. The CDR3 consists of 14 residues. In nucleotides, the CDR3 is TGCGCCAGCAGCCAAGATCCGTCGGCAGGAGCTCTGTTCTTC. Its protein product is CASSQDPSAGALFF.

This sequence joins TRBV4-3 and TRBJ2-7; D is possibly TRBD1 (5 bases). This CDR3 is 15 amino acids long. Looked up from germline, CDR1 is LGHNA and CDR2 is YSLEER. V lost 1 base to trimming and J lost 0 bases, with 10 bases between them. CDR3 sequence (DNA): TGCGCCAGCAGCCAAGGGACATACTCCTCCTACGAGCAGTACTTC. The encoded protein is CASSQGTYSSYEQYF.

This chain links TRBV4-2 with TRBJ2-2; D is perhaps TRBD2 (6 bases). Trimming pared 0 bases from V and 0 bases from J, leaving 14 bases between. The CDR3 sequence is 18 residues long. CDR1 is LGHNA and CDR2 is YNFKEQ in the germline V gene. The CDR3: CASSQESMEGANTGELFF. In DNA form, the CDR3 reads TGTGCCAGCAGCCAAGAATCTATGGAGGGCGCGAACACCGGGGAGCTGTTTTTT.

This clonotype was recorded many times. The V and J genes are TRBV12-3 or TRBV12-4 and TRBJ2-2; TRBD1 matches at 7 bases. V gave up 3 bases and J gave up 6 bases; unmatched junction bases: 1. This CDR3 comprises 13 residues. The CDR3, as DNA: TGTGCCAGCAGTTTGACAGGGCCCGGGGAGCTGTTTTTT. Protein: CASSLTGPGELFF.

The sample holds a few counts of this clonotype. The chain has TRBV6-2 or TRBV6-3 and TRBJ1-6; TRBD1 matches 7 bases. The CDR3 runs 16 residues. Losses at the gene ends were 0 bases for V and 4 bases for J; bases not matched to a gene: 3. Germline loops: CDR1 MNHEY, CDR2 SVGEGT. The CDR3 DNA is TGTGCCAGCAGTTACTCGAGGGGACAGTATAATTCACCCCTCCACTTT. Translating gives CASSYSRGQYNSPLHF.

In its sample, this clonotype was seen a few times. The chain employs TRBV4-3 and TRBJ2-7; TRBD1 might be the D (5 bases). The CDR3 runs to 15 residues. Germline assignment: CDR1 LGHNA and CDR2 YSLEER. The V gene lost 0 bases and the J gene lost 0 bases, with 9 bases spanning the gap. The CDR3 reads CASSQDRESSYEQYF. CDR3 nucleotides: TGCGCCAGCAGCCAAGACAGGGAAAGCTCCTACGAGCAGTACTTC.

This clonotype appeared a few times. The CDR3 DNA sequence: TGTGCCACCTTATGGGGTCCCGGGGAGCAGTACTTC. Amino acid sequence: CATLWGPGEQYF. The chain carries TRBV6-1 and TRBJ2-7; no clear D gene. This CDR3 spans 12 amino acids. Deletions cut 10 bases from V and 7 bases from J, with 17 bases between. Germline V CDR1 and CDR2: MNHNS, SASEGT.

This clonotype has at least ten counts. This chain joins TRBV5-4 and TRBJ2-2, with unresolved D. The germline CDR1 and CDR2 sequences are SGHNT and YYREEE (reference sequence). Trimming took 6 bases from V and 0 from J, leaving 9 bases between them. The CDR3 extends over 14 amino acids. CDR3 coding DNA: TGTGCCAGCAACCCGGCCCCGAACACCGGGGAGCTGTTTTTT. It is translated as CASNPAPNTGELFF.

This clonotype was counted many times. The gene calls are TRBV6-6 and TRBJ2-3; TRBD1 might be the D (6 bases). The CDR3 is 11 residues long. V shed 9 bases and J shed 4 bases, with 8 bases lying between them. Per the germline V gene, CDR1 is MNHNY and CDR2 is SVGAGI (reference sequence). The CDR3 loop reads CASGGADTQYF. CDR3 sequence (DNA): TGTGCCAGTGGGGGCGCAGATACGCAGTATTTT.

The chain couples TRBV9 to TRBJ1-5; a weak D match, TRBD1 (5 bases). Germline V gives CDR1 SGDLS, CDR2 YYNGEE. V was cut by 3 bases and J by 6 bases, with 16 bases left in between. The CDR3 sequence is 15 residues long. The CDR3 DNA follows: TGTGCCAGCAGCGGTCCGGGACCGAAACTTCAGCCCCAGCATTTT. Translation gives CASSGPGPKLQPQHF.